The 23 T cell receptor beta chains reported below all come from one sample, sequenced in a study of cytomegalovirus exposure and HLA in healthy donors. The PCR ran on 60 Vbeta and 13 Jbeta primers. The data were produced by immunoSEQ multiplex PCR, yet TCRdb's version contains in-frame clones alone and is incomplete. The sample totals tens of thousands of clones. The sample taken for sequencing was PBMCs. The receptors derive from a man aged 30 to 45 in good health and CMV-seronegative.

The V call is TRBV7-2, the J call TRBJ1-2, with 7 bases identical to TRBD1. The CDR3 loop spans 14 amino acids. Germline V lookup: CDR1 SGHTA, CDR2 FQGNSA. V shed 3 bases, J shed 5 bases, and the junction held 6 bases outside the gene matches. The chain's CDR3 is CASSFFDREYGYTF. The CDR3 coding sequence is TGTGCCAGCAGCTTCTTCGACAGGGAGTATGGCTACACCTTC.

This chain links TRBV7-6 with TRBJ2-7; no clear D gene. Germline V CDR1 and CDR2: SGHVS, FNYEAQ. The CDR3 contains 14 residues. V was pared by 1 base and J by 3 bases, with 10 bases between. DNA for the CDR3: TGTGCCAGCAGCTTAGTAAAGGAGCGCTACGAGCAGTACTTC. Protein product: CASSLVKERYEQYF.

The V call is TRBV10-1, the J call TRBJ1-2; D perhaps matches TRBD1 (6 bases). This CDR3 spans 16 amino acids. V was cut by 8 bases and J by 1 base, with 20 bases left in between. Germline CDR1 reads WNHNN; CDR2 reads SYGVQD (reference sequence). The DNA of the CDR3 is TGCGCCAGCGAGGGGGGGCCCCTGTCGCATAACTATGGCTACACCTTC. This translates into CASEGGPLSHNYGYTF.

CDR3 in amino acids: CASSLDPRDYEQYF. The DNA of the CDR3 is TGTGCCAGCAGCTTAGATCCCAGGGACTACGAGCAGTACTTC. The chain links TRBV11-2 to TRBJ2-7, with a possible D match to TRBD1 (5 bases). Germline CDR1 and CDR2: SGHAT and FQNNGV. Trimming took off 0 bases at V and 3 bases at J, with 9 bases between the two ends. The CDR3 consists of 14 residues.

The chain uses TRBV6-5 and TRBJ2-2; 9 positions agree with TRBD1. The CDR3 covers 16 residues. Germline-derived CDR1 and CDR2 are MNHEY and SVGAGI. After removal of 1 base from V and 6 bases from J, the junction contained 6 bases not matched to a gene. CDR3 amino acids: CASSYFGTGLSGELFF. In nucleotides, the CDR3 is TGTGCCAGCAGTTACTTTGGGACAGGGTTATCCGGGGAGCTGTTTTTT.

Details on this clone: Compared with germline, one end of the junction differs, possibly owing to a read error. The genes are TRBV7-9 and TRBJ1-6; D unclear. This CDR3 is 12 amino acids long. In germline, CDR1 is SEHNR, CDR2 FQNEAQ (reference sequence). CDR3 sequence reads: CASSLMNSPLHF. CDR3 DNA: TGTGCCAGCAGCTTAATGAACTCACCCCTACACTTT.

The J gene is TRBJ1-4, the V gene TRBV27; TRBD1 matches 9 bases. J gave up 4 bases and V 2 bases, and 5 bases lay outside the gene matches. The CDR3 covers 16 residues. Germline lookup yields CDR1 MNHEY and CDR2 SMNVEV (reference sequence). Here the CDR3 DNA reads TGTGCCAGCAGTTTAACAGGGGGCCTGAATAATGAAAAACTGTTTTTT. The encoded protein is CASSLTGGLNNEKLFF. The whole variable domain, remainder taken from reference TRBV27 and TRBJ1-4, is EAQVTQNPRYLITVTGKKLTVTCSQNMNHEYMSWYRQDPGLGLRQIYYSMNVEVTDKGDVPEGYKVSRKEKRNFPLILESPSPNQTSLYFCASSLTGGLNNEKLFFGSGTQLSVL.

The V gene is TRBV6-5, the J gene TRBJ1-5, with 8 positions matching TRBD1. V shed 5 bases and J 3 bases; nucleotides not matched to a gene: 6. CDR1 and CDR2 from the germline V gene are MNHEY and SVGAGI. The length of the CDR3 is 15 residues. The CDR3 DNA reads as TGTGCCAGCAGTAGGACAGGGACCTACAATCAGCCCCAGCATTTT. It is translated as CASSRTGTYNQPQHF.

CDR3 protein: CASSLAASTEQYF. Here the CDR3 DNA reads TGCGCCAGCAGCTTGGCTGCTAGCACCGAGCAGTACTTC. The chain has TRBV5-1 and TRBJ2-7, with D possibly TRBD2 on 5 matching bases. CDR3 length: 13 amino acids. Trimming took 0 bases from V and 6 from J, leaving 10 bases between them. The germline V gene encodes CDR1 SGHRS and CDR2 YFSETQ. Using reference TRBV5-1 and TRBJ2-7 for the parts outside the CDR3, the full variable domain is KAGVTQTPRYLIKTRGQQVTLSCSPISGHRSVSWYQQTPGQGLQFLFEYFSETQRNKGNFPGRFSGRQFSNSRSEMNVSTLELGDSALYLCASSLAASTEQYFGPGTRLTVT.

This chain uses TRBV5-6 with TRBJ2-7, with TRBD1 identical over 8 bases. Germline V gene sequence: CDR1 SGHDT, CDR2 YYEEEE. The CDR3 length is 15 residues. The V gene end was trimmed by 0 bases and the J gene end by 3 bases; junction bases not matched to a gene: 5. The CDR3 region is CASSLVGTGDYEQYF. The CDR3, as DNA: TGTGCCAGCAGCTTGGTCGGGACAGGAGACTACGAGCAGTACTTC.

The rearrangement links TRBV5-1 to TRBJ2-7, with D tentatively TRBD2 (5 bases). Trimming cost V 4 bases and J 4 bases, with 9 bases left between them. CDR3 length equals 12 residues. Germline assignment: CDR1 SGHRS and CDR2 YFSETQ. The CDR3 spells CASSSSEYEQYF. CDR3 nucleotides: TGCGCCAGCAGCAGTAGCGAATACGAGCAGTACTTC.

The genes are TRBV6-1 and TRBJ2-3; D may be TRBD1 (6 bases). V was shortened by 6 bases and J by 3 bases, with 10 bases between the two germline ends. In germline, CDR1 is MNHNS, CDR2 SASEGT. The CDR3 is 13 residues long. CDR3 sequence: CASSLTGTDTQYF. The CDR3 DNA reads as TGTGCCAGCAGCTTAACAGGGACAGATACGCAGTATTTT.

The chain links TRBV7-8 to TRBJ2-3, with D maybe TRBD1 (6 bases). The CDR3 extends over 14 amino acids. Trimming stripped 5 bases from V and 0 bases from J, with 9 bases between. The germline V gene encodes CDR1 SGHVS and CDR2 FQNEAQ. CDR3 nucleotide sequence: TGTGCCAGCAGCCCACAGGGAAGCACAGATACGCAGTATTTT. Residues: CASSPQGSTDTQYF.

The chain joins TRBV6-1 to TRBJ1-2, with D unclear. Germline V CDR1 and CDR2: MNHNS, SASEGT. V lost 5 bases to trimming and J lost 7 bases, with 17 bases between them. The CDR3 loop spans 14 amino acids. The DNA of the CDR3 is TGTGCCAGCAGTAAGAACAGCCTCTTCGGTGGCTACACCTTC. This codes for CASSKNSLFGGYTF.

The chain combines TRBV5-8 with TRBJ1-2; 8 bases align to TRBD1. The CDR3 is 14 residues long. Unmatched junction bases numbered 9, after V lost 3 bases and J lost 8 bases. Germline CDR1 is SGHTS and CDR2 is YDEGEE. CDR3 bases: TGTGCCAGCAGCTCCGACAGGGGCTACGGAGGCTACACCTTC. The encoded protein is CASSSDRGYGGYTF.

The chain couples TRBV5-6 to TRBJ2-7; D gene unclear. Germline lookup yields CDR1 SGHDT and CDR2 YYEEEE. V was clipped by 1 base and J by 3 bases, with 5 bases between them. CDR3 length: 12 amino acids. CDR3 nucleotide sequence: TGTGCCAGCAGCTTGTCCAGCTACGAGCAGTACTTC. Protein sequence: CASSLSSYEQYF.

The chain joins TRBV6-1 to TRBJ1-5; D is uncertain. Looked up from germline, CDR1 is MNHNS and CDR2 is SASEGT. CDR3 length: 15 amino acids. V was pared by 3 bases and J by 0 bases, with 9 bases between. The CDR3 reads CASSERLHSNQPQHF. The CDR3 DNA sequence: TGTGCCAGCAGTGAGAGGCTGCATAGCAATCAGCCCCAGCATTTT.

J is TRBJ2-3 and V is TRBV7-9, with a weak D call TRBD2 (6 bases). CDR1 SEHNR and CDR2 FQNEAQ come from the germline V gene (reference sequence). The CDR3 has 15 amino acids. V gave up 1 base and J gave up 1 base, with 9 bases separating them. The CDR3 is CASSLGGERTDTQYF. The CDR3 DNA reads as TGTGCCAGCAGCTTAGGGGGGGAACGCACAGATACGCAGTATTTT.

This sequence joins TRBV12-5 and TRBJ2-2, with a tentative D call TRBD1 (5 bases). Germline CDR1 is LGHNT and CDR2 is FRNRAP. This CDR3 region has 12 residues. Trimming left V 5 bases short and J 8 bases short, with 9 bases between. This CDR3 is CASGQGRGELFF. CDR3 sequence (DNA): TGTGCTAGTGGTCAGGGTCGTGGGGAGCTGTTTTTT.

This sequence joins TRBV7-2 and TRBJ1-3; perhaps TRBD1 as D (6 bases). Trimming took off 1 base at V and 0 bases at J, with 16 bases between the two ends. Germline CDR1 and CDR2: SGHTA and FQGNSA. The CDR3 covers 18 residues. The CDR3 coding sequence is TGTGCCAGCAGCTTAGTACCCCCAGGGGCCAACTCTGGAAACACCATATATTTT. This translates into CASSLVPPGANSGNTIYF.

The chain couples TRBV18 to TRBJ1-5; D call uncertain. This CDR3 has 20 residues. The V end was cut by 1 base, the J end by 4 bases, with 26 bases between. Germline CDR1 reads KGHSH; CDR2 reads LQKENI. The CDR3 DNA is TGTGCCAGCTCACCACTCGAGCCAGCCTCGGATTTCGAAGCGAATCAGCCCCAGCATTTT. This codes for CASSPLEPASDFEANQPQHF.

V and J are TRBV4-1 and TRBJ2-7, with 7 bases that match TRBD2. This CDR3 is built from 13 residues. Germline-derived CDR1 and CDR2 are MGHRA and YSYEKL. J gave up 4 bases and V 0 bases, and 0 bases lay outside the gene matches. For the CDR3, the DNA is TGCGCCAGCAGCCAAGAGGGGGGGTACGAGCAGTACTTC. Protein: CASSQEGGYEQYF.

The chain is built from TRBV27 and TRBJ1-2; 11 bases match TRBD1. V shed 7 bases, J shed 2 bases, and the junction held 6 bases outside the gene matches. The CDR3 is 15 residues long. Per germline, CDR1 MNHEY and CDR2 SMNVEV (reference sequence). The CDR3 region is CASKRDRGLNYGYTF. DNA of the CDR3: TGTGCCAGCAAGAGGGACAGGGGGTTAAACTATGGCTACACCTTC.